Presented here are 31 T cell receptor beta chains from one specimen sequenced in a study of T cell responses to AZD1222 COVID-19 vaccine (dated by TCRdb to the early 2020s). The intended sense of this specimen's time point label: baseline before first vaccination. Receptor libraries were prepared by the immunoSEQ multiplex PCR assay. TCRdb retrieved this table from immuneACCESS and kept in-frame rearrangements only. Not all clones are present; in checked studies, unresolved V genes account for under half, and no reason is known for the remainder. The sample table holds roughly 96,000 clones, of which 70% to 90% were seen once. Of the sample, around 1.5% is held by the ten largest clones. The sequencing here drew on peripheral blood, taken on day 0 of AZD1222 vaccination. The source of these receptors is an adult in good health.

CDR3 sequence reads: CASRKTGTYGYTF. The CDR3 DNA is TGTGCCAGCAGAAAGACAGGGACGTACGGCTACACCTTC. The chain joins TRBV11-1 to TRBJ1-2, with 7 bases identical to TRBD1. There are 13 residues in the CDR3. The trim removed 6 bases at V and 8 bases at J, leaving 9 bases unmatched. Germline assignment: CDR1 SGHAT and CDR2 FQDESV (reference sequence).

The chain combines TRBV7-2 with TRBJ2-5, with D tentatively TRBD1 or TRBD2 (6 bases each). From germline, CDR1 is SGHTA and CDR2 FQGNSA. The CDR3 consists of 16 residues. V was shortened by 1 base and J by 3 bases, with 15 bases between the two germline ends. The CDR3 coding sequence is TGTGCCAGCAGCTTAGGAAACCTGAGGGGGGAAGAGACCCAGTACTTC. This codes for CASSLGNLRGEETQYF.

The chain combines TRBV6-5 with TRBJ2-3; TRBD1 aligns across 10 bases. Germline values: CDR1 MNHEY, CDR2 SVGAGI. V lost 8 bases and J lost 3; bases outside the gene matches: 5. The CDR3 totals 14 residues. CDR3 DNA: TGTGCCAGCCGCAGACAGGGGGCAACAGATACGCAGTATTTT. Its translation is CASRRQGATDTQYF.

The CDR3: CASSIGVGRTEAFF. The CDR3 nucleotides read TGTGCCAGTAGTATAGGAGTTGGGCGGACTGAAGCTTTCTTT. The genes are TRBV19 and TRBJ1-1; D unclear. CDR1 LNHDA and CDR2 SQIVND come from the germline V gene (reference sequence). This CDR3 has 14 amino acids. The germline V and J ends were trimmed by 1 base and 5 bases, with 11 bases remaining between them.

The V call is TRBV2, the J call TRBJ2-5; D is unclear. V lost 8 bases, J lost 1 base, and 11 bases lay in between. The CDR3 runs 13 residues. Per germline, CDR1 SNHLY and CDR2 FYNNEI. The CDR3 DNA is TGTGCCAGCTCGTCGAACAGCCAAGAGACCCAGTACTTC. Translation gives CASSSNSQETQYF.

The chain's CDR3 is CASSSRTGATGSPLHF. CDR3 sequence (DNA): TGCGCCAGCAGCTCCCGGACAGGGGCCACGGGATCACCCCTCCACTTT. The chain uses TRBV5-1 and TRBJ1-6; 9 positions match TRBD1. In germline, CDR1 is SGHRS, CDR2 YFSETQ. This CDR3 is built from 16 residues. V gave up 3 bases and J gave up 10 bases; unmatched junction bases: 11. Complete variable domain (other parts from reference TRBV5-1 and TRBJ1-6): KAGVTQTPRYLIKTRGQQVTLSCSPISGHRSVSWYQQTPGQGLQFLFEYFSETQRNKGNFPGRFSGRQFSNSRSEMNVSTLELGDSALYLCASSSRTGATGSPLHFGNGTRLTVT.

This chain connects TRBV12-3 or TRBV12-4 to TRBJ1-3; 7 nucleotides line up with TRBD1. The CDR3 has 11 residues. Germline trimming cut 3 bases from V and 14 bases from J; bases unmatched to any gene: 4. CDR3 loop: CASSLGTELYF. The CDR3 DNA reads TGTGCCAGCAGTTTGGGGACAGAGTTATATTTT.

The chain's CDR3 is CASHRGGPGNTIYF. In nucleotides, the CDR3 is TGTGCCAGCCATAGGGGGGGGCCTGGAAACACCATATATTTT. This chain connects TRBV5-4 to TRBJ1-3, with D possibly TRBD1 on 6 matching bases. Between the trimmed V and J ends, which lost 7 bases and 2 bases, there was a span of 13 bases. The CDR3 loop spans 14 amino acids. CDR1 SGHNT and CDR2 YYREEE come from the germline V gene (reference sequence).

This chain connects TRBV4-3 to TRBJ1-6; 8 bases map to TRBD1. J lost 7 bases, V lost 4 bases, and 12 bases had no gene match. The CDR3 contains 17 residues. Germline V gene sequence: CDR1 LGHNA, CDR2 YSLEER. CDR3 bases: TGCGCCAGCAGCCTCGATGCGGGACAGGATAAGAATTCACCCCTCCACTTT. Translated: CASSLDAGQDKNSPLHF.

A few counts support this clone. The chain combines TRBV7-2 with TRBJ2-3, with 11 nucleotides matching TRBD2. After removal of 4 bases from V and 6 bases from J, the junction contained 9 bases not matched to a gene. CDR1 and CDR2 from the germline V gene are SGHTA and FQGNSA. The CDR3 has 16 residues. In DNA, the CDR3 is TGTGCCAGCAGCTCAACTAGCGGGGGTTTAAGGGATACGCAGTATTTT. It encodes CASSSTSGGLRDTQYF.

CDR3 sequence (DNA): TGTGCCAGCAGCTTAAATGGGGCCGGGGAGCTGTTTTTT. Translating it yields CASSLNGAGELFF. V is TRBV7-3 and J is TRBJ2-2; no firm D call. This CDR3 comprises 13 residues. V was shortened by 1 base and J by 6 bases, with 6 bases between the two germline ends. CDR1 and CDR2 from the germline V gene are SGHTA and FQGTGA.

This clone was counted once. This chain uses TRBV10-1 with TRBJ2-3; TRBD1 or TRBD2 may be the D gene (5 bases each). CDR3 length: 15 amino acids. Germline V gene sequence: CDR1 WNHNN, CDR2 SYGVQD (reference sequence). V was shortened by 2 bases and J by 4 bases, with 13 bases between the two germline ends. CDR3 sequence reads: CASSESVGDADTQYF. CDR3 bases: TGCGCCAGCAGTGAGAGTGTAGGGGACGCAGATACGCAGTATTTT.

The rearrangement links TRBV5-6 to TRBJ2-2; tentative D call: TRBD2 (7 bases). Germline V gene lookup returns CDR1 SGHDT and CDR2 YYEEEE. This CDR3 contains 15 residues. Trimming removed 4 bases from V and 4 bases from J, with 14 bases in between. CDR3 protein: CASSRGAGRTGELFF. The DNA for the CDR3 is TGTGCCAGCAGCCGGGGGGCAGGGCGCACCGGGGAGCTGTTTTTT.

The chain is built from TRBV2 and TRBJ1-1; D is possibly TRBD1 (5 bases). Trimming cost V 3 bases and J 0 bases, with 8 bases left between them. This CDR3 spans 14 amino acids. The germline V gene encodes CDR1 SNHLY and CDR2 FYNNEI. DNA for the CDR3: TGTGCCAGCAGTGATTGGACACTGAACACTGAAGCTTTCTTT. This codes for CASSDWTLNTEAFF.

This rearrangement joins TRBV15 to TRBJ1-5; possibly TRBD1 for D (5 bases). Trimming removed 3 bases from V and 3 bases from J, with 9 bases in between. Per germline, CDR1 LNHNV and CDR2 YYDKDF (reference sequence). This CDR3 is built from 14 residues. CDR3 in DNA: TGTGCCACCAGCAGGGGGGGATACAATCAGCCCCAGCATTTT. Its protein is CATSRGGYNQPQHF. The complete variable domain, with remaining parts taken from reference TRBV15 and TRBJ1-5, reads DAMVIQNPRYQVTQFGKPVTLSCSQTLNHNVMYWYQQKSSQAPKLLFHYYDKDFNNEADTPDNFQSRRPNTSFCFLDIRSPGLGDTAMYLCATSRGGYNQPQHFGDGTRLSIL.

This rearrangement joins TRBV6-5 to TRBJ1-5, with D possibly being TRBD1 (6 bases). This CDR3 region has 13 residues. V dropped 6 bases and J dropped 4 bases, with 10 bases sitting between them. Germline V CDR1 and CDR2: MNHEY, SVGAGI. The CDR3 DNA sequence: TGTGCCAGCAGCTGGGGGGCGAATCAGCCCCAGCATTTT. This codes for CASSWGANQPQHF.

This clone has a single count. This chain connects TRBV12-3 or TRBV12-4 to TRBJ1-1, with unresolved D. V lost 5 bases and J lost 11, with 12 bases in between. The CDR3 loop spans 11 amino acids. The CDR3 coding sequence is TGTGCCAGCAGTCCAGCATTAGGGGCTTTCTTT. Encoded protein: CASSPALGAFF.

The chain carries TRBV24-1 and TRBJ2-7, with D unresolved. The CDR3 has 19 amino acids. The germline V gene has CDR1 KGHDR and CDR2 SFDVKD. V gave up 1 base and J gave up 0 bases, with 21 bases separating them. The CDR3 region is CATSDFEGSTEGLSYEQYF. The CDR3 DNA sequence: TGTGCCACCAGTGATTTCGAAGGGTCGACGGAAGGCCTCTCCTACGAGCAGTACTTC.

CDR3 DNA sequence: TGTGCCAGCAGCTTGCGTAGGTCTCGGGATGGCTACACCTTC. Translating gives CASSLRRSRDGYTF. V is TRBV5-5 and J is TRBJ1-2; no reliable D call. This CDR3 contains 14 residues. The germline V gene encodes CDR1 SGHKS and CDR2 YYEKEE (reference sequence). The V and J ends lost 1 base and 6 bases respectively, with 13 bases between them.

The chain has TRBV28 and TRBJ1-3, with 9 bases matching TRBD1. With V trimmed by 2 bases and J by 12 bases, 5 bases remained unmatched. The CDR3 length is 13 residues. Germline lookup yields CDR1 MDHEN and CDR2 SYDVKM. CDR3 sequence reads: CASSLEDRGIIYF. CDR3 bases: TGTGCCAGCAGTTTAGAAGACAGGGGGATCATATATTTT.

The rearrangement joins TRBV18 to TRBJ2-1, with unresolved D. CDR1 and CDR2 from the germline V gene are KGHSH and LQKENI. V lost 3 bases to trimming and J lost 0 bases, with 9 bases between them. This CDR3 contains 15 residues. For the CDR3, the DNA is TGTGCCAGCTCACCGCTGGGAAGCTCCTACAATGAGCAGTTCTTC. This gives the protein CASSPLGSSYNEQFF.

The chain couples TRBV5-1 to TRBJ1-4, with D possibly being TRBD1 (6 bases). The CDR3 runs 15 residues. The germline V gene has CDR1 SGHRS and CDR2 YFSETQ. Trimming shortened V by 4 bases and J by 4 bases, and 14 bases separated the two germline ends. The CDR3 spells CASSQYRADNEKLFF. Written as DNA, the CDR3 is TGCGCCAGCAGCCAATACAGGGCCGATAATGAAAAACTGTTTTTT.

The V gene is TRBV12-3 or TRBV12-4, the J gene TRBJ1-6; D uncertain. The CDR3 has 12 amino acids. V shed 3 bases and J shed 7 bases, with 4 bases lying between them. The CDR3 here is CASSLRNSPLHF. CDR3 sequence (DNA): TGTGCCAGCAGTTTGAGGAATTCACCCCTCCACTTT.

J is TRBJ1-1 and V is TRBV5-4; 9 positions agree with TRBD1. The ends lost 5 bases at V and 6 bases at J; junction bases unmatched: 5. Per the germline V gene, CDR1 is SGHNT and CDR2 is YYREEE (reference sequence). The length of the CDR3 is 13 residues. CDR3 bases: TGTGCCAGCAGTTCGGACAGGGGCTCTGAAGCTTTCTTT. Translating it yields CASSSDRGSEAFF.

This clone was seen a single time. The rearrangement joins TRBV11-3 to TRBJ2-1; D might be TRBD1 (5 bases). The CDR3 runs 13 residues. V gave up 5 bases and J gave up 4 bases, with 9 bases separating them. From germline, CDR1 is SGHNT and CDR2 YENEEA. The CDR3 is CASSLDIYNEQFF. The CDR3 DNA reads as TGTGCCAGCAGCCTGGACATTTACAATGAGCAGTTCTTC.

The chain employs TRBV2 and TRBJ1-2, with 7 bases aligning to TRBD1. The V and J ends lost 2 bases and 5 bases, in that order; junction bases with no gene match: 8. This CDR3 comprises 15 residues. Germline V gene sequence: CDR1 SNHLY, CDR2 FYNNEI. The CDR3 here is CASSELAGGFYGYTF. CDR3 nucleotide sequence: TGTGCCAGCAGTGAACTGGCAGGGGGATTTTATGGCTACACCTTC. The full variable domain, rest sourced from reference TRBV2 and TRBJ1-2, is EPEVTQTPSHQVTQMGQEVILRCVPISNHLYFYWYRQILGQKVEFLVSFYNNEISEKSEIFDDQFSVERPDGSNFTLKIRSTKLEDSAMYFCASSELAGGFYGYTFGSGTRLTVV.

The chain has TRBV28 and TRBJ1-5, with D possibly matching TRBD1 (5 bases). The V end was cut by 3 bases, the J end by 2 bases, with 14 bases between. The CDR3 runs 16 residues. Germline loops: CDR1 MDHEN, CDR2 SYDVKM. The CDR3 region is CASSFQQGMGNQPQHF. CDR3 nucleotide sequence: TGTGCCAGCAGTTTTCAGCAGGGAATGGGCAATCAGCCCCAGCATTTT.

This chain joins TRBV19 and TRBJ2-1; weak D call: TRBD1 (6 bases). This CDR3 region has 13 residues. V lost 4 bases to trimming and J lost 12 bases, with 16 bases between them. Germline assignment: CDR1 LNHDA and CDR2 SQIVND (reference sequence). The DNA of the CDR3 is TGTGCCAGTAGTAGGAGTCCAGGGGTTGGGCAGTTCTTC. Its translation: CASSRSPGVGQFF.

The CDR3 bases are TGTGCCAGCAGCCTGGGACTAGCGGGGGGTAGGGAAGAGACCCAGTACTTC. Translation: CASSLGLAGGREETQYF. This sequence joins TRBV9 and TRBJ2-5, with 15 bases matching TRBD2. Per germline, CDR1 SGDLS and CDR2 YYNGEE. There are 17 residues in the CDR3. With 4 bases clipped from V and 3 bases from J, the junction kept 7 bases outside the gene matches. Looking up the rest from reference TRBV9 and TRBJ2-5 gives the full variable domain: DSGVTQTPKHLITATGQRVTLRCSPRSGDLSVYWYQQSLDQGLQFLIQYYNGEERAKGNILERFSAQQFPDLHSELNLSSLELGDSALYFCASSLGLAGGREETQYFGPGTRLLVL.

This chain links TRBV10-3 with TRBJ1-3; 7 bases line up with TRBD1. Germline V gene lookup returns CDR1 ENHRY and CDR2 SYGVKD. The CDR3 contains 15 residues. V gave up 6 bases and J gave up 2 bases; unmatched junction bases: 7. Written as DNA, the CDR3 is TGTGCCATCAGCCCCACAGGGACAGCTGGAAACACCATATATTTT. It is translated as CAISPTGTAGNTIYF.

The chain has TRBV7-6 and TRBJ2-6; D gene unclear. Trimming removed 1 base from V and 2 bases from J, with 18 bases in between. Germline lookup yields CDR1 SGHVS and CDR2 FNYEAQ. The CDR3 is 19 residues long. This CDR3 is CASSLGLGEDPTGANVLTF. CDR3 coding DNA: TGTGCCAGCAGCTTAGGTCTCGGTGAGGACCCCACTGGGGCCAACGTCCTGACTTTC.